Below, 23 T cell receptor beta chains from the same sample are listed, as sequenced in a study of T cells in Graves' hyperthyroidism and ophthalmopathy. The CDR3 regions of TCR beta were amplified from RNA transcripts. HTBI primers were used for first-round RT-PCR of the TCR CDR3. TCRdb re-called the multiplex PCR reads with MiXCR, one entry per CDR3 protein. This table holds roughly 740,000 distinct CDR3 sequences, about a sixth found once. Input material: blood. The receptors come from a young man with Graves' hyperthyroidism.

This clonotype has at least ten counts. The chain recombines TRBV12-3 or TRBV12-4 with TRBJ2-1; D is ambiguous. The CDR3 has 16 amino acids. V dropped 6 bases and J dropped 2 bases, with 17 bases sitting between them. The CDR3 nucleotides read TGTGCCAGCAGCCTAGGGCACGGGTTTGCCTACAATGAGCAGTTCTTC. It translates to CASSLGHGFAYNEQFF.

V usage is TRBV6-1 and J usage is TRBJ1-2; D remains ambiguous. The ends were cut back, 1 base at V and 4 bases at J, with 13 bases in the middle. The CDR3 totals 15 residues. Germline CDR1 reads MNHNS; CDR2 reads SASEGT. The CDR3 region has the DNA TGTGCCAGCAGTGAAGGAGGACTCCAAATCTATGGCTACACCTTC. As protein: CASSEGGLQIYGYTF.

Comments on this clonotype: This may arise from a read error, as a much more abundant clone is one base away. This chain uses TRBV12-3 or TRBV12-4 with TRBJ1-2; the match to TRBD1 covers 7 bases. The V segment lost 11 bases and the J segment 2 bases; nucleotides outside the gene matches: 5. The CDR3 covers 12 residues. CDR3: CAGVQGNYGYTF. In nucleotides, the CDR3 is TGTGCCGGCGTACAGGGGAACTATGGCTACACCTTC.

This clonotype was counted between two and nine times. Here the CDR3 DNA reads TGTGCCAGTAGTTCGGACAAACTGGGAGGCTACACCTTC. Encoded protein: CASSSDKLGGYTF. This chain joins TRBV19 and TRBJ1-2; D is possibly TRBD1 (5 bases). Germline loops: CDR1 LNHDA, CDR2 SQIVND (reference sequence). This CDR3 spans 13 amino acids. V was cut by 5 bases and J by 8 bases, with 15 bases left in between.

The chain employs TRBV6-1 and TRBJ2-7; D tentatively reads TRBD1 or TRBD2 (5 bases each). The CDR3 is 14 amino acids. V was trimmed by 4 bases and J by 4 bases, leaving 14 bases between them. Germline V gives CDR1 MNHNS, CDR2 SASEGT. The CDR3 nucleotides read TGTGCCAGCAGTGGTGGCCTATGGGGGTACGAGCAGTACTTC. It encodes CASSGGLWGYEQYF.

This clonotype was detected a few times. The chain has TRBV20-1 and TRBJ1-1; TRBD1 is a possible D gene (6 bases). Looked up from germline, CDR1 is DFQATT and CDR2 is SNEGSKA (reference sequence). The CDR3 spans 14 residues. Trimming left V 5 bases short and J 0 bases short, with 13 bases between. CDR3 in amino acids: CSAGTGHLNTEAFF. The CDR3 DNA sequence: TGCAGTGCTGGAACGGGACACCTGAACACTGAAGCTTTCTTT.

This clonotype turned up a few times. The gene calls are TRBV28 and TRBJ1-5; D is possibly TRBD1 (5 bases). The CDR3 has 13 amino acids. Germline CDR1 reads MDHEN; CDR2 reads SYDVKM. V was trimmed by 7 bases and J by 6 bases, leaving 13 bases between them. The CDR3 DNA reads TGTGCCAGCAAGGTTCAGGGTGGTCAGCCCCAGCATTTT. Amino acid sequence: CASKVQGGQPQHF.

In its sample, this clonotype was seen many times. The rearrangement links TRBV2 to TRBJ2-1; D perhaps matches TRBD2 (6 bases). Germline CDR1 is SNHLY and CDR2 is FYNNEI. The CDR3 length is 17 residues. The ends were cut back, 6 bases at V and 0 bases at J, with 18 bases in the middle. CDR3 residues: CASRHTGTESSYNEQFF. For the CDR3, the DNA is TGTGCCAGCAGGCATACCGGGACTGAGAGCTCCTACAATGAGCAGTTCTTC.

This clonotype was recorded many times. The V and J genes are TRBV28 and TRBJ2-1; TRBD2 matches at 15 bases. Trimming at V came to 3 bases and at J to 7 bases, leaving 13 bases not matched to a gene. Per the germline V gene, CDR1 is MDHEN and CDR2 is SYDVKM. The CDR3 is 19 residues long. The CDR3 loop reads CASSLGLAGGPPPRNEQFF. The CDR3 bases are TGTGCCAGCAGTTTGGGACTAGCGGGAGGCCCCCCTCCGAGGAATGAGCAGTTCTTC. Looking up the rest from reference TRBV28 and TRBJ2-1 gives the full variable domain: DVKVTQSSRYLVKRTGEKVFLECVQDMDHENMFWYRQDPGLGLRLIYFSYDVKMKEKGDIPEGYSVSREKKERFSLILESASTNQTSMYLCASSLGLAGGPPPRNEQFFGPGTRLTVL.

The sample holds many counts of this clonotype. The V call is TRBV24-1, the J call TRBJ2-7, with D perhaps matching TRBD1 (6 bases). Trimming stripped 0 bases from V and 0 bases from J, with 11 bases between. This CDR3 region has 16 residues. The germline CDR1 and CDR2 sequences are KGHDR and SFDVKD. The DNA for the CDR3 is TGTGCCACCAGTGATTTGCGGAGGACAGTCTCCTACGAGCAGTACTTC. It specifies CATSDLRRTVSYEQYF.

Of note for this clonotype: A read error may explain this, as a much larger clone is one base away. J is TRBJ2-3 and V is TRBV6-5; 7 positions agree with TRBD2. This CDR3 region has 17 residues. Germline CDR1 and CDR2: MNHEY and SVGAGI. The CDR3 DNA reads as TGTGCCAGCAGCTACTCCGAGTGGGGACTAAGCACAGATACGCAGTATTTT. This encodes CASSYSEWGLSTDTQYF.

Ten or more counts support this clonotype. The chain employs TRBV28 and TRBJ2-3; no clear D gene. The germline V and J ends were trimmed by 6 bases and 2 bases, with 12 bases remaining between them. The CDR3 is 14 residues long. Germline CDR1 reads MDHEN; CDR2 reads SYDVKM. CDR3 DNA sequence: TGTGCCAGCAGCCGTTCCGGACCCACAGATACGCAGTATTTT. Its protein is CASSRSGPTDTQYF.

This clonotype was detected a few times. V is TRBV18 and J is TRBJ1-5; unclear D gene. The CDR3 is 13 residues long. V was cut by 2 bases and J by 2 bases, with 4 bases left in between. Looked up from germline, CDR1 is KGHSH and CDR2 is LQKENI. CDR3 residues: CASSPARNQPQHF. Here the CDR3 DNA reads TGTGCCAGCTCACCAGCGCGCAATCAGCCCCAGCATTTT.

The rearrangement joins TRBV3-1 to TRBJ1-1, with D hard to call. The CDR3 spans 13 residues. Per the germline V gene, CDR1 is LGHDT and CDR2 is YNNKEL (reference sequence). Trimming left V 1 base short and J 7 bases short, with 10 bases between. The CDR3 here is CASSQVGPGEAFF. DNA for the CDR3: TGTGCCAGCAGCCAAGTTGGGCCAGGTGAAGCTTTCTTT.

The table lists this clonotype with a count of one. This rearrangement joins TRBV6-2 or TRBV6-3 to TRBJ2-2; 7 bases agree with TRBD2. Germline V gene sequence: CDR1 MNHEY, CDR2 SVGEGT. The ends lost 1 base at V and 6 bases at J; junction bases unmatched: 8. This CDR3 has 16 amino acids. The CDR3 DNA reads TGTGCCAGCAGTTACTTCGGCGGGAGTTCCGCCGGGGAGCTGTTTTTT. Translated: CASSYFGGSSAGELFF.

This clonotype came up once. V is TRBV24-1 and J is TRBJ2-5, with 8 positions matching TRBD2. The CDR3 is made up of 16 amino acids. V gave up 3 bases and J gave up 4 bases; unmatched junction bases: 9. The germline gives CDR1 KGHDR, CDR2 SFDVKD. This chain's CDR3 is CATSDPASGWAETQYF. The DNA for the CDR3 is TGTGCCACCAGTGATCCGGCTAGCGGGTGGGCAGAGACCCAGTACTTC.

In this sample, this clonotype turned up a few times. CDR3 in amino acids: CASSPRDRRHYEQYF. The CDR3 bases are TGTGCCAGCAGCCCTCGGGACAGGCGTCACTACGAGCAGTACTTC. The chain recombines TRBV11-3 with TRBJ2-7; 8 bases map to TRBD1. The CDR3 covers 15 residues. J lost 3 bases, V lost 5 bases, and 9 bases had no gene match. Germline V CDR1 and CDR2: SGHNT, YENEEA.

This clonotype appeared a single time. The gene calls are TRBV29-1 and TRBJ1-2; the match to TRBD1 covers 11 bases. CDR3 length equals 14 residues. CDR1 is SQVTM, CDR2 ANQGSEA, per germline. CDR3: CSTSSGTGGSGYTF. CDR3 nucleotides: TGCAGTACATCCTCCGGGACAGGGGGGAGCGGCTACACCTTC.

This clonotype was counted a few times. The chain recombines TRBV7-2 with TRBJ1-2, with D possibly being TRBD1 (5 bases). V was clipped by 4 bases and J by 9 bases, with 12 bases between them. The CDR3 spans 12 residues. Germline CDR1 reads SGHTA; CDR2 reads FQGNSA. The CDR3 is CASSSVQGSYTF. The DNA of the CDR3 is TGTGCCAGCAGCTCCGTTCAGGGAAGCTACACCTTC.

The CDR3 bases are TGTGCCAGCAGCTTGGGTAGCGTGAAGAGGAATGAGCAGTTCTTC. It yields the protein CASSLGSVKRNEQFF. The chain uses TRBV5-6 and TRBJ2-1, with D tentatively TRBD2 (5 bases). V lost 0 bases to trimming and J lost 7 bases, with 14 bases between them. The germline CDR1 and CDR2 sequences are SGHDT and YYEEEE. The length of the CDR3 is 15 residues.

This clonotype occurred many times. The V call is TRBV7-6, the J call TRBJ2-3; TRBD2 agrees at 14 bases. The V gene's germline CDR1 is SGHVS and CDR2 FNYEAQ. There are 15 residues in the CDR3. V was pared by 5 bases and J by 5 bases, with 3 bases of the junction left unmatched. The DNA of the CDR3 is TGTGCCAGCAGCGGGACTAGCGGGAGTGGAGATACGCAGTATTTT. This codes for CASSGTSGSGDTQYF.

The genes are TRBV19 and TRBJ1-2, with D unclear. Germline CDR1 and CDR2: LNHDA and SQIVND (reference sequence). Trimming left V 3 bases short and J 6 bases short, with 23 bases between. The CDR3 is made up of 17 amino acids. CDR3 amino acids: CASSIAIGFLTVDGYTF. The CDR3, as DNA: TGTGCCAGTAGTATCGCGATAGGGTTCCTAACCGTTGATGGCTACACCTTC.

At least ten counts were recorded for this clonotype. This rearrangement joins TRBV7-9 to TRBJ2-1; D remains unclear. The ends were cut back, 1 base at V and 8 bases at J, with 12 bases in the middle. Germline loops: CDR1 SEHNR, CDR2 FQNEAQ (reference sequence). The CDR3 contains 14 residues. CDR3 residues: CASSLGQFTHEQFF. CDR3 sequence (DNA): TGTGCCAGCAGCTTAGGTCAGTTTACCCATGAGCAGTTCTTC. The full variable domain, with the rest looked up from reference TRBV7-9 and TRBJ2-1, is DTGVSQNPRHKITKRGQNVTFRCDPISEHNRLYWYRQTLGQGPEFLTYFQNEAQLEKSRLLSDRFSAERPKGSFSTLEIQRTEQGDSAMYLCASSLGQFTHEQFFGPGTRLTVL.